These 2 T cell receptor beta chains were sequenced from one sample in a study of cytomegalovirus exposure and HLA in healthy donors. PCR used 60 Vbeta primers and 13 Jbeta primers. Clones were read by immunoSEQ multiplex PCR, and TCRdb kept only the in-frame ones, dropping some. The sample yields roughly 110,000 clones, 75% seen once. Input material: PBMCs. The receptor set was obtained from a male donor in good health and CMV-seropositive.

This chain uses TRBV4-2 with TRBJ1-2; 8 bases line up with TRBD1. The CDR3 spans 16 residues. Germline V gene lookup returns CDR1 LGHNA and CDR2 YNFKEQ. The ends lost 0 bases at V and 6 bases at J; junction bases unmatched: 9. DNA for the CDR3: TGTGCCAGCAGCCAAGATCTGAGAGAGGGACAGGATGGCTACACCTTC. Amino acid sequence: CASSQDLREGQDGYTF.

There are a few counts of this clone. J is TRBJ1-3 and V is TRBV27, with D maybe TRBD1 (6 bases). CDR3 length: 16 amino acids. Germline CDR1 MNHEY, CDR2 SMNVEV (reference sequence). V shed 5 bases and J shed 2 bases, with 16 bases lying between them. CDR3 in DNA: TGTGCCAGCAGTAACTCACAGGGAACGGCTGGAAACACCATATATTTT. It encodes CASSNSQGTAGNTIYF.